These T cell receptor beta chains were read from a single sample in a study of graft-versus-host responses after intestinal transplantation. Their specific antigens are unknown. The method was immunoSEQ multiplex PCR; TCRdb's version includes in-frame clones alone and lacks a portion of them. Altogether about 90,000 clones are present, around 90% being singletons, with the ten largest covering roughly 0.31%. The sequenced sample was unstimulated CD4+ T cells sorted from spleen or lymph node cells, obtained before intestinal transplant. Receptors originate from a human donor who received an intestinal transplant. Both conserved end residues are part of each CDR3. The D gene is left open where the match is weak. The listing skips clone size in some rows; elsewhere it reads once, few, many or a size class.

TGTGCCACCAGCAGAGGAGGACAGGTGGGCGGCTACACCTTC	CATSRGGQVGGYTF	NA	TRBD1	TRBV15	TRBJ1-2
TGTGCCAGCAGCCTAGGGACTAGCGGGAGCGGGAAGACCCAGTACTTC	CASSLGTSGSGKTQYF	NA	TRBD2	TRBV4-2	TRBJ2-5
TGCGCCAGCAGCCAAGATTATGGAATGCCGATACTCAATGAGCAGTTCTTC	CASSQDYGMPILNEQFF	NA	NA	TRBV4-1	TRBJ2-1
TGCGCCAGCAGCTTGGAGGGGGTCGATCCTAATCAGCCCCAGCATTTT	CASSLEGVDPNQPQHF	NA	NA	TRBV5-1	TRBJ1-5
TGCGCCAGCAGCTGGGATCGCGACAGGCACTATGGCTACACCTTC	CASSWDRDRHYGYTF	NA	NA	TRBV5-1	TRBJ1-2
TGTGCCAGCAGCGTAGAGCCAGGGGGCTCCTATGGCTACACCTTC	CASSVEPGGSYGYTF	NA	TRBD1	TRBV9	TRBJ1-2
TGTGCCAGCAGCGATCGTTGGAAGGTCGAGCAGTACTTC	CASSDRWKVEQYF	NA	NA	TRBV2	TRBJ2-7
TGTGCCAGCAGCCGTAGGGCCGGGGAGCTGTTTTTT	CASSRRAGELFF	NA	NA	TRBV11-3	TRBJ2-2
TGTGCCAGCAGTGCCCAGCGGAGGGTGGTGAACACTGAAGCTTTCTTT	CASSAQRRVVNTEAFF	NA	NA	TRBV28	TRBJ1-1
TGCGCCAGCAGCTTCTCCGGGACTAGGTCCTACAATGAGCAGTTCTTC	CASSFSGTRSYNEQFF	once	TRBD2	TRBV5-1	TRBJ2-1
TGTGCCAGCAGTTTCACGAGTTCACCCCTCCACTTT	CASSFTSSPLHF	NA	NA	TRBV28	TRBJ1-6
TGTGCCAGCAGCGTTCTCGGACAGGGCGGGTACAATGAGCAGTTCTTC	CASSVLGQGGYNEQFF	NA	TRBD1	TRBV9	TRBJ2-1
TGTGGGGTGGGGCTAGCGGGAGTGTACAATGAGCAGTTCTTC	CGVGLAGVYNEQFF	NA	TRBD2	TRBV28	TRBJ2-1
TGCAGCGTTCTCCCCAGCGGGAGAGGGGGTTACAATGAGCAGTTCTTC	CSVLPSGRGGYNEQFF	NA	TRBD2	TRBV29-1	TRBJ2-1
TGTGCCAGCAGCCTACTCGACTCGTCCAGCTCCTACGAGCAGTACTTC	CASSLLDSSSSYEQYF	NA	NA	TRBV7-3	TRBJ2-7
TGTGCCAGCATCCTCACGACAGGCACTGACTATGGCTACACCTTC	CASILTTGTDYGYTF	NA	NA	TRBV7-9	TRBJ1-2
TGTGCCAGCTCACCACCCCTGGGGGCCGGAGGGAGCAGATACAATGAGCAGTTCTTC	CASSPPLGAGGSRYNEQFF	NA	NA	TRBV18	TRBJ2-1
TGTGCCAGCAGCTTGGGTACGGCCACAGATACGCAGTATTTT	CASSLGTATDTQYF	once	NA	TRBV5-4	TRBJ2-3
TGTGCCAGTACGGACAGTAGGGGCCGGGTAAACACTGAAGCTTTCTTT	CASTDSRGRVNTEAFF	NA	NA	TRBV19	TRBJ1-1
TGTGCCACCAGCAGAGATCTGATAGCGGGAGTGTCGTACTTC	CATSRDLIAGVSYF	NA	TRBD2	TRBV15	TRBJ2-4
TGTGCCAGTAGTATGAGGACAGGGTGGCAGCCCCAGCATTTT	CASSMRTGWQPQHF	NA	TRBD1	TRBV19	TRBJ1-5
TGTGCCAGCAGCCCTGCGCTCGGCGACGAGCAGTACTTC	CASSPALGDEQYF	NA	NA	TRBV5-4	TRBJ2-7
TGTGCCAGCAGCTACAGGGGGCGCTACGAGCAGTACTTC	CASSYRGRYEQYF	NA	TRBD1	TRBV6-5	TRBJ2-7
TGTGCCTGGACTGGGGACAGGGTAACCTACGAGCAGTACTTC	CAWTGDRVTYEQYF	NA	TRBD1	TRBV30	TRBJ2-7
TGTGCCAGCAGCCCTCAGGTCTTTAATGAAAAACTGTTTTTT	CASSPQVFNEKLFF	NA	NA	TRBV9	TRBJ1-4
TGTGCCAGTAGTATAGACAGGGGGCGGAAAAGCAATCAGCCCCAGCATTTT	CASSIDRGRKSNQPQHF	NA	TRBD1	TRBV19	TRBJ1-5
TGTGCCAGCAGCTTGAGGCAGGACACTGAAGCTTTCTTT	CASSLRQDTEAFF	few	NA	TRBV7-6	TRBJ1-1
TGTGCCAGCAGCCAATCCTATTCAATCTCTCCGGGACAGGGAGAAGAGACCCAGTACTTC	CASSQSYSISPGQGEETQYF	once	TRBD1	TRBV7-7	TRBJ2-5
TGTGCCAGCAGTCCACAGGTTTCTCAGGGCACCTTC	CASSPQVSQGTF	NA	NA	TRBV28	TRBJ1-2
TGTGCCAGCAACGCGAGGACTAGCGGGATCGCAGATACGCAGTATTTT	CASNARTSGIADTQYF	NA	TRBD2	TRBV2	TRBJ2-3
TGTGCCAGCAGCCCGCGGACTAGCGGGAGGGCCCCCAATGAGCAGTTCTTC	CASSPRTSGRAPNEQFF	NA	TRBD2	TRBV7-8	TRBJ2-1
TGTGCCAGCAATCCAGACAGGAGCTCCTACAATGAGCAGTTCTTC	CASNPDRSSYNEQFF	few	NA	TRBV2	TRBJ2-1
TGTGCCACCGGGACGGTCTCCTACGAGCAGTACTTC	CATGTVSYEQYF	NA	NA	TRBV6-5	TRBJ2-7
TGTGCCAGCAGCGTAGGGCCCCCCTCCTACAATGAGCAGTTCTTC	CASSVGPPSYNEQFF	NA	NA	TRBV9	TRBJ2-1
TGCGCCAGCAGCTTGCAGCGGGAGTACCACGAGCAGTACTTC	CASSLQREYHEQYF	NA	TRBD2	TRBV5-1	TRBJ2-7
TGCGCCAGCAGCCCGACAGGGTCTTTCAGGCAGCCCCAGCATTTT	CASSPTGSFRQPQHF	NA	TRBD1	TRBV5-1	TRBJ1-5
TGTGCCAGCAGCTTAGGGGCCAATCAGCCCCAGCATTTT	CASSLGANQPQHF	NA	NA	TRBV11-2	TRBJ1-5
TGTGCCAGCAGCTTTGGCGGAACGGACAGCTCCTACGAGCAGTACTTC	CASSFGGTDSSYEQYF	NA	NA	TRBV5-4	TRBJ2-7
TGTGCCAGCAGCTTAGCAGGCAGGGGTTCTGCTTTCTTT	CASSLAGRGSAFF	once	NA	TRBV11-2	TRBJ1-1
TGTGCCTGGAGTATAAGACTAGCGGGAAAGACCCAGTACTTC	CAWSIRLAGKTQYF	NA	TRBD2	TRBV30	TRBJ2-5
TGTGCCAGCTCATACAGGGGGAGTGATCAGCCCCAGCATTTT	CASSYRGSDQPQHF	NA	TRBD1	TRBV5-6	TRBJ1-5
TGTGCCAGCAGTTCCCCTCCTACTACGAGGCAGTACTTC	CASSSPPTTRQYF	NA	NA	TRBV27	TRBJ2-7
TGCGCCAGCAGCAAACCACCCGGGGATGGGAACACTGAAGCTTTCTTT	CASSKPPGDGNTEAFF	NA	NA	TRBV5-1	TRBJ1-1
TGTGCCAGCAGCTCCCTCCCCAGGGGGGTTAATGAAAAACTGTTTTTT	CASSSLPRGVNEKLFF	NA	TRBD1	TRBV5-6	TRBJ1-4
TGCGCCAGCAGCGGCGGGACTAGCGCGAACAATGAGCAGTTCTTC	CASSGGTSANNEQFF	NA	TRBD2	TRBV5-1	TRBJ2-1